This T cell receptor beta chain was captured by sequencing in a study of cytomegalovirus exposure and HLA in healthy donors. PCR used 60 Vbeta primers and 13 Jbeta primers. Here immunoSEQ multiplex PCR was the method, and the copy in TCRdb shows in-frame clones only, minus some. The data show 150,000 to 200,000 clones, under 85% seen once. The CDR3 totals 14 residues. Per germline, CDR1 SGHRS and CDR2 YFSETQ. Trimming removed 1 base at V and 4 bases at J, with 10 bases between. The sequenced sample consisted of PBMCs. V gene TRBV5-1 combines with J gene TRBJ2-3; D uncertain. The TCR comes from a woman in her thirties in good health and CMV-seronegative. CDR3 coding DNA: TGCGCCAGCAGCTTGAGGCCGGAGTCAGATACGCAGTATTTT. It translates to CASSLRPESDTQYF.